Listed here are 6 T cell receptor beta chains from one sample, sequenced in a study of graft-versus-host responses after intestinal transplantation. Libraries were prepared by immunoSEQ multiplex PCR; TCRdb keeps only in-frame clonotypes and omits some of them. The sample consists of tens of thousands of clones, approximately 89% of them appearing once. Sequenced here: PBMCs, sampled around 120 days after intestinal transplantation. Receptors were obtained from a human patient who received an intestinal transplant, so some T cells may come from the graft donor.

The chain couples TRBV6-5 to TRBJ2-1; TRBD1 is a possible D gene (6 bases). The CDR3 has 16 amino acids. Trimming took off 2 bases at V and 6 bases at J, with 17 bases between the two ends. The germline gives CDR1 MNHEY, CDR2 SVGAGI. CDR3 sequence reads: CASSYDGQGSLNEQFF. CDR3 bases: TGTGCCAGCAGTTACGATGGGCAGGGGAGTCTCAATGAGCAGTTCTTC.

This clone appeared once. The chain uses TRBV7-2 and TRBJ2-7; D is ambiguous. V was cut by 5 bases and J by 7 bases, with 18 bases left in between. Per the germline V gene, CDR1 is SGHTA and CDR2 is FQGNSA. The CDR3 is 14 amino acids. The CDR3 sequence: CASSSRDPTPEQYF. In DNA, the CDR3 is TGTGCCAGCAGCAGTAGGGATCCCACTCCGGAGCAGTACTTC.

This rearrangement joins TRBV6-6 to TRBJ2-7; no clear D gene. Between the trimmed V and J ends, which lost 0 bases and 9 bases, there was a span of 3 bases. CDR1 is MNHNY and CDR2 is SVGAGI in the germline V gene (reference sequence). There are 10 residues in the CDR3. The CDR3 DNA is TGTGCCAGCAGTTACTCCTCGCAGTACTTC. Encoded protein: CASSYSSQYF.

In its sample, this clone was seen once. The chain links TRBV10-3 to TRBJ1-1, with D hard to call. The CDR3 consists of 13 residues. Trimming removed 10 bases from V and 0 bases from J, with 12 bases in between. The germline V gene encodes CDR1 ENHRY and CDR2 SYGVKD. Written as DNA, the CDR3 is TGTGCCACCAGCCCGCTGATGAACACTGAAGCTTTCTTT. It yields the protein CATSPLMNTEAFF.

V and J are TRBV10-3 and TRBJ2-5; 7 positions agree with TRBD1. The J call is in doubt because the DNA end fits TRBJ2-7 better. In germline, CDR1 is ENHRY, CDR2 SYGVKD. This CDR3 is built from 13 residues. The CDR3 sequence is CAIKNRGGYEQYF. The CDR3 DNA follows: TGTGCCATCAAAAACAGGGGTGGGTACGAGCAGTACTTC.

With respect to this clone: Compared with germline, one end of the junction differs, possibly owing to a read error. J is TRBJ2-4 and V is TRBV6-5, with 7 nucleotides matching TRBD2. This CDR3 is built from 15 residues. CDR1 is MNHEY and CDR2 is SVGAGI in the germline V gene. The CDR3 here is CASSYAGTTTGSRHF. DNA for the CDR3: TGTGCCAGCAGTTACGCCGGGACTACCACGGGGAGTCGGCACTTC.